This T cell receptor (beta chain) stems from a study of blood T cell repertoires in COVID-19. The length of the CDR3 is 12 residues. The V and J ends lost 1 base and 5 bases respectively, with 2 bases between them. Germline V gene sequence: CDR1 MGHDK, CDR2 SYGVNS. The assay was immunoSEQ multiplex PCR, and TCRdb's table has in-frame clones only and misses some. The sample has around 140,000 clones; 84% are singletons. This clonotype originated in a woman in her forties or fifties with acute COVID-19. The V call is TRBV25-1, the J call TRBJ2-2; no firm D call. The sequenced sample consisted of PBMCs or T cells enriched from blood (not recorded which). The CDR3 DNA reads as TGTGCCAGCAGTGAATCAACCGGGGAGCTGTTTTTT. It translates to CASSESTGELFF.